The TCR beta chain described here comes from a study of blood T cell repertoires in COVID-19. As for the study in general: The United States, Italy and Spain provided the acute and convalescent COVID-19 samples.

Deletions cut 1 base from V and 8 bases from J, with 16 bases between. This CDR3 contains 15 residues. Germline V gene data show CDR1 as SGHNT and CDR2 as YYREEE (reference sequence). The method was immunoSEQ multiplex PCR; TCRdb's version includes in-frame clones alone and lacks a portion of them. Of over 60,000 clones listed, just under 95% are singletons. This clone was picked up a small number of times. The origin of this receptor is a human donor in a cohort sampled during active COVID-19. Sequences were obtained from peripheral blood. The chain joins TRBV5-4 to TRBJ1-3, with unresolved D. CDR3 residues: CASSLTPKHQDTIYF. The CDR3, as DNA: TGTGCCAGCAGCTTGACTCCCAAGCACCAAGACACCATATATTTT.